This passage covers 4 T cell receptor beta chains from one sample sequenced in a study of T cell repertoires in cytomegalovirus infection. TCRdb reprocessed the reads with MiXCR, giving one entry per CDR3 protein. The sample records some 270,000 distinct CDR3 sequences, 22% being singletons. For these TCRs, the target antigens are not known. This sample comprised cultured PBMCs, obtained from culture after CMV antigen stimulation. These receptors were collected from a human donor in good health (CMV status not recorded). Some clones in this sample may be carry-over from other donors' samples.

This clonotype was picked up many times. This chain links TRBV7-2 with TRBJ1-5, with a weak D call TRBD1 (5 bases). The CDR3 runs 15 residues. V gave up 4 bases and J gave up 1 base, with 11 bases separating them. Germline V gives CDR1 SGHTA, CDR2 FQGNSA. The CDR3 bases are TGTGCCAGCAGCTCCGGGGGACGGAGCAATCAGCCCCAGCATTTT. It yields the protein CASSSGGRSNQPQHF.

This clonotype has a count of ten or more. The chain recombines TRBV7-8 with TRBJ1-1, with D hard to call. This CDR3 has 13 residues. The germline V and J ends were trimmed by 0 bases and 8 bases, with 10 bases remaining between them. Per germline, CDR1 SGHVS and CDR2 FQNEAQ. Written as DNA, the CDR3 is TGTGCCAGCAGCTTAGCTGGAGGGTCAGAAGCTTTCTTT. Amino acids: CASSLAGGSEAFF. The whole variable domain, remainder taken from reference TRBV7-8 and TRBJ1-1, is GAGVSQSPRYKVAKRGQDVALRCDPISGHVSLFWYQQALGQGPEFLTYFQNEAQLDKSGLPSDRFFAERPEGSVSTLKIQRTQQEDSAVYLCASSLAGGSEAFFGQGTRLTVV.

The CDR3 sequence: CAAAAGLNTEAFF. CDR3 nucleotides: TGTGCCGCGGCCGCTGGGTTGAACACTGAAGCTTTCTTT. The V call is TRBV5-4, the J call TRBJ1-1, with D hard to call. The CDR3 is 13 amino acids. V was pared by 10 bases and J by 0 bases, with 13 bases between. Germline V gene data show CDR1 as SGHNT and CDR2 as YYREEE (reference sequence).

The chain employs TRBV7-6 and TRBJ2-7; 9 bases are shared with TRBD1. Germline V gene lookup returns CDR1 SGHVS and CDR2 FNYEAQ. The ends lost 1 base at V and 3 bases at J; junction bases unmatched: 1. The CDR3 sequence is 14 residues long. In DNA form, the CDR3 reads TGTGCCAGCAGCTTAGAGACAGGGGGCTACGAGCAGTACTTC. Residues: CASSLETGGYEQYF.